The clone carrying this T cell receptor (beta chain) showed up just a few times. As yet, its antigen is unknown. CDR3 length equals 15 residues. Per the germline V gene, CDR1 is KGHSH and CDR2 is LQKENI. Trimming left V 3 bases short and J 0 bases short, with 11 bases between. The data originate from a study of breast tumors, draining lymph nodes, adjacent tissues. The study, taken as a whole, reports: The data were judged consistent with most tumor T cells coming from lymph node and expanding in tumor. Tumor TCR diversity was below lymph nodes but above nontumor tissue. That most tumor T cells come from lymph nodes remained unproven.

From the multiplex PCR reads, TCRdb called clonotypes with MiXCR, one entry per CDR3 protein. The sample consists of fewer than 250,000 distinct CDR3 sequences, about a third of them appearing once. Breast cancer patients provided tissue from their axillary draining lymph nodes. The specimen was axillary lymph node tissue. The genes are TRBV18 and TRBJ1-1, with D hard to call. The clonotype was recovered from a female donor with breast cancer. Some clones in this sample may be carry-over from other donors' samples. The CDR3 spells CASSPLGRVNTEAFF. The CDR3 nucleotides read TGTGCCAGCTCACCCCTGGGGAGGGTGAACACTGAAGCTTTCTTT.